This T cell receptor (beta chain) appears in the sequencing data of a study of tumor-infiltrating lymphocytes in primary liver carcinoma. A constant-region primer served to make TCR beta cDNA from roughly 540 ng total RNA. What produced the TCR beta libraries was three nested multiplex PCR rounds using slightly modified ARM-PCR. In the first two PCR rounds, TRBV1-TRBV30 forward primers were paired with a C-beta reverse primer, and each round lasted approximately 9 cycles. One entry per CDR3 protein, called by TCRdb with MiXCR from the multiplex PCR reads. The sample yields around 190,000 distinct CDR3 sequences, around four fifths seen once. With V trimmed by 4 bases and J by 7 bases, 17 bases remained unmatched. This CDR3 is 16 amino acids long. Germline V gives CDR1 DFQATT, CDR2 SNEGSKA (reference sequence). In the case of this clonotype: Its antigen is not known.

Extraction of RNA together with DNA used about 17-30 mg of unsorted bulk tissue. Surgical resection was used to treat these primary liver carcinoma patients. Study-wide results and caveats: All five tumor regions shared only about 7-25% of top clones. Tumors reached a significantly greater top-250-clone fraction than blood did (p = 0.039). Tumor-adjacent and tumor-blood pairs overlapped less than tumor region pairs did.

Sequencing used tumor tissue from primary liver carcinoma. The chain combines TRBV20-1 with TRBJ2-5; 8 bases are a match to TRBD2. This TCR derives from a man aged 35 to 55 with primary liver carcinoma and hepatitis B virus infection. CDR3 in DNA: TGCAGTGCTACCCTCTGGCTAGCGGGCCTCGCGGGGACCCAGTACTTC. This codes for CSATLWLAGLAGTQYF.